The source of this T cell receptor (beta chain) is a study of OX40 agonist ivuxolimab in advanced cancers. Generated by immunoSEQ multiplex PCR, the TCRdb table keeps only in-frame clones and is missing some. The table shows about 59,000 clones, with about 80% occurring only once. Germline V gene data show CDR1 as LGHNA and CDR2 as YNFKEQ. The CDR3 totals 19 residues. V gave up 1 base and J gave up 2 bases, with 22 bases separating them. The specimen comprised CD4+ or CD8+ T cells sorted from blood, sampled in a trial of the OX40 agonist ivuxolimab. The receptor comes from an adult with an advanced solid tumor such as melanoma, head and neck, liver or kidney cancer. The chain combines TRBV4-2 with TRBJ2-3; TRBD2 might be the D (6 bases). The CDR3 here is CASSQGPGDSTPATDTQYF. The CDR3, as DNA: TGTGCCAGCAGCCAAGGTCCTGGGGACTCCACCCCTGCCACAGATACGCAGTATTTT.